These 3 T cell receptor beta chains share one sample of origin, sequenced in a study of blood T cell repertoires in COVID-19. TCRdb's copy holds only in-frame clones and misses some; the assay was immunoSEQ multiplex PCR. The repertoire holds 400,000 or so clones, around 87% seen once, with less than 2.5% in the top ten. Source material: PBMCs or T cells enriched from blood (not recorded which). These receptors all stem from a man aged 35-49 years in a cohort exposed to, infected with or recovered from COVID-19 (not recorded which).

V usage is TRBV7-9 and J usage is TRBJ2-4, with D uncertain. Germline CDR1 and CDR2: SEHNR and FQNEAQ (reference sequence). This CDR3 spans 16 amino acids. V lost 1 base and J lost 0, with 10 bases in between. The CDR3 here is CASSLVGVLAKNIQYF. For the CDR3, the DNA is TGTGCCAGCAGCTTAGTGGGCGTACTAGCCAAAAACATTCAGTACTTC.

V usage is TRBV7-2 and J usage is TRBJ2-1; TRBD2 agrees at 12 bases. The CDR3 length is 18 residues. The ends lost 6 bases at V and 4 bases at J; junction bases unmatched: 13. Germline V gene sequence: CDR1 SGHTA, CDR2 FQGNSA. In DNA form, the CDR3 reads TGTGCCAGCAGGATGGGACTAGCGGGTCAAACCCGATACAATGAGCAGTTCTTC. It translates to CASRMGLAGQTRYNEQFF.

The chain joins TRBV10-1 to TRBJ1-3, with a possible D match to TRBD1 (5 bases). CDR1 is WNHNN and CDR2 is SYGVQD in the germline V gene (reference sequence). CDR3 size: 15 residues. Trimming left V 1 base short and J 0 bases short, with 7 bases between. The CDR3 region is CASSEYRTSGNTIYF. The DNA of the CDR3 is TGCGCCAGCAGTGAGTACAGGACCTCTGGAAACACCATATATTTT.